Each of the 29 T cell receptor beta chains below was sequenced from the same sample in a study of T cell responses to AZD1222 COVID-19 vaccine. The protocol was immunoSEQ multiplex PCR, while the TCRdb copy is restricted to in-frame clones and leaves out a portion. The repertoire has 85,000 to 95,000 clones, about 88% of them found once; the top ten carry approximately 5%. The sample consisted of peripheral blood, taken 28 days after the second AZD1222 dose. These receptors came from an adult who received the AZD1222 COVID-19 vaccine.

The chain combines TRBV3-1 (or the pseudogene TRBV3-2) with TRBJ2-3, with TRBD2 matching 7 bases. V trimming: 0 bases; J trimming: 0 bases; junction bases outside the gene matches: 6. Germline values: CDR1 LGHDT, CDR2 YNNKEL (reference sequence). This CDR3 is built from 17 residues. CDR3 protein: CASSQDESRGSTDTQYF. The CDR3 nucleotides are TGTGCCAGCAGCCAAGATGAATCGCGGGGGAGCACAGATACGCAGTATTTT.

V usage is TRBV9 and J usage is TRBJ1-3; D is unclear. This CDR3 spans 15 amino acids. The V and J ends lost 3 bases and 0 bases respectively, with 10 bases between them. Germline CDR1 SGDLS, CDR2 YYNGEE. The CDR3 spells CASSAGGPSGNTIYF. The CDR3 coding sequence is TGTGCCAGCAGCGCCGGCGGACCCTCTGGAAACACCATATATTTT.

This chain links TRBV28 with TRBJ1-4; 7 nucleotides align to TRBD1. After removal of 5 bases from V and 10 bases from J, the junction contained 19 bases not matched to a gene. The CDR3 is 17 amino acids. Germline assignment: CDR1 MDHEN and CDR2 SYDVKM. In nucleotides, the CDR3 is TGTGCCAGCAGTACCTCCGCGGAACAGGGGCGCCGGGGAAAACTGTTTTTT. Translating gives CASSTSAEQGRRGKLFF.

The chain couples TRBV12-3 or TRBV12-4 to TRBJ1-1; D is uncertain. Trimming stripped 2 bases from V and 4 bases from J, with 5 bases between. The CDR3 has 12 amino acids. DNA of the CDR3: TGTGCCAGCAGTTTAATGGCCACTGAAGCTTTCTTT. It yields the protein CASSLMATEAFF.

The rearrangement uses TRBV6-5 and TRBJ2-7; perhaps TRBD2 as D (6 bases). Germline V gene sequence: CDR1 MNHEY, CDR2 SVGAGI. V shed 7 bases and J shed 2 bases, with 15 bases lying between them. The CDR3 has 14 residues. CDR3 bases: TGTGCCAGCAATACGGGCGGGGCTCCCTACGAGCAGTACTTC. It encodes CASNTGGAPYEQYF.

The CDR3 spells CATSRNPEGYNSPLHF. The CDR3 DNA reads TGTGCCACCAGCCGCAACCCGGAGGGGTATAATTCACCCCTCCACTTT. The chain is built from TRBV15 and TRBJ1-6; weak D call: TRBD1 (5 bases). Germline V gene data show CDR1 as LNHNV and CDR2 as YYDKDF (reference sequence). The CDR3 sequence is 16 residues long. V was clipped by 5 bases and J by 4 bases, with 15 bases between them.

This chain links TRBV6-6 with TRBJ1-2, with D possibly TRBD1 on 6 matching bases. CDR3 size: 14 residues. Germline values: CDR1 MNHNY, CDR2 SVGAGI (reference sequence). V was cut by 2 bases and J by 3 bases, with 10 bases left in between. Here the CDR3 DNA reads TGTGCCAGCAGTTACGGGGACATCCACTATGGCTACACCTTC. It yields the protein CASSYGDIHYGYTF.

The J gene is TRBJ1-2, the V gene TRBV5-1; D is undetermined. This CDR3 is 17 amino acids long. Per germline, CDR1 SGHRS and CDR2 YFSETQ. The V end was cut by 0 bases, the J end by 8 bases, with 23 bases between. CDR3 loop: CASSLVRVDQFSIGYTF. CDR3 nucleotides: TGCGCCAGCAGCTTGGTACGGGTTGACCAGTTTTCCATCGGCTACACCTTC. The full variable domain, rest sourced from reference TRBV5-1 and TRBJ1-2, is KAGVTQTPRYLIKTRGQQVTLSCSPISGHRSVSWYQQTPGQGLQFLFEYFSETQRNKGNFPGRFSGRQFSNSRSEMNVSTLELGDSALYLCASSLVRVDQFSIGYTFGSGTRLTVV.

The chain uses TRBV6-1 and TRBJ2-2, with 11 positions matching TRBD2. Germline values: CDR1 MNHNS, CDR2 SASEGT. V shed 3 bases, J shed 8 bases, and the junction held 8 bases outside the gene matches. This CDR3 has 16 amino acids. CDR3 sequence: CASSDIAGGSTGELFF. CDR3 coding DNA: TGTGCCAGCAGTGATATAGCGGGGGGGTCAACTGGGGAGCTGTTTTTT.

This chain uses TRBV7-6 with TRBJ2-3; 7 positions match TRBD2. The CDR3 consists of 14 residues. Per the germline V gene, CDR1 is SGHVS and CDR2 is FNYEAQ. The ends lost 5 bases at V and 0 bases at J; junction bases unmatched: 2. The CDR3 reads CASSDGGSTDTQYF. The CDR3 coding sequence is TGTGCCAGCAGCGACGGGGGGAGCACAGATACGCAGTATTTT.

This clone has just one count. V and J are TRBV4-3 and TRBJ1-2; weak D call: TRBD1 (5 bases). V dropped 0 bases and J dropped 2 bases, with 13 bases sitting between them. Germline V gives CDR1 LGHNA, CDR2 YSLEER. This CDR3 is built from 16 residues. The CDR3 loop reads CASSQEGAGRNYGYTF. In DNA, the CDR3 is TGCGCCAGCAGCCAAGAAGGGGCAGGGAGGAACTATGGCTACACCTTC.

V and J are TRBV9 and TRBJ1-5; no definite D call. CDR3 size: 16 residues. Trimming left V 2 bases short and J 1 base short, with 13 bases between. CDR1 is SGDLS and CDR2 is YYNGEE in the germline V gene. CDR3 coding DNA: TGTGCCAGCAGCGTGGGGTGGGGAGGGAGCAATCAGCCCCAGCATTTT. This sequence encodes CASSVGWGGSNQPQHF. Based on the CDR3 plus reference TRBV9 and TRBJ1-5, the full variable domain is DSGVTQTPKHLITATGQRVTLRCSPRSGDLSVYWYQQSLDQGLQFLIQYYNGEERAKGNILERFSAQQFPDLHSELNLSSLELGDSALYFCASSVGWGGSNQPQHFGDGTRLSIL.

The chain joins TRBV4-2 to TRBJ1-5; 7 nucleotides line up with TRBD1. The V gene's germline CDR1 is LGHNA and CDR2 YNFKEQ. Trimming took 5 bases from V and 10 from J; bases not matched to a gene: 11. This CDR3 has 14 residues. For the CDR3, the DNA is TGTGCCAGCAGCACCTTAGGGGGCTTTGGACCCCAGCATTTT. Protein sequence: CASSTLGGFGPQHF.

DNA for the CDR3: TGTGCCAGCAGCCCCGGGACAGGGATTCCCGAGCAGTTCTTC. Residues: CASSPGTGIPEQFF. The chain has TRBV7-3 and TRBJ2-1; 9 bases line up with TRBD1. The CDR3 length is 14 residues. V lost 5 bases to trimming and J lost 10 bases; unmatched junction nucleotides: 9. Germline V gene sequence: CDR1 SGHTA, CDR2 FQGTGA.

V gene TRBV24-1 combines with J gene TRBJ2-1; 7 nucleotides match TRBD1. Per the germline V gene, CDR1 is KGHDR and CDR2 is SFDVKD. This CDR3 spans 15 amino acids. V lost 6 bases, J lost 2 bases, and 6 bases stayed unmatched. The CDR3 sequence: CATSPADRAYNEQFF. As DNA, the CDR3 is TGTGCCACCAGTCCAGCCGACAGGGCCTACAATGAGCAGTTCTTC.

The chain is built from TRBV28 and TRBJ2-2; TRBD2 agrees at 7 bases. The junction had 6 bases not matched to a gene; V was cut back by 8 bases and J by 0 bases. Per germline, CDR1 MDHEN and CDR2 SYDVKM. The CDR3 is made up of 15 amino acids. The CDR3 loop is CASGGGKSNTGELFF. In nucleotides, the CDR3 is TGTGCCAGCGGCGGGGGTAAATCGAACACCGGGGAGCTGTTTTTT.

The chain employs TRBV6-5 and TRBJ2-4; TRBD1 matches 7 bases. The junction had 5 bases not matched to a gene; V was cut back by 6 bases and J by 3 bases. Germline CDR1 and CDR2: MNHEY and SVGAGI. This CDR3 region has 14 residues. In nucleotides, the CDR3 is TGTGCCAGCAGGAGACAGGGTGGCAAAAACATTCAGTACTTC. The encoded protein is CASRRQGGKNIQYF.

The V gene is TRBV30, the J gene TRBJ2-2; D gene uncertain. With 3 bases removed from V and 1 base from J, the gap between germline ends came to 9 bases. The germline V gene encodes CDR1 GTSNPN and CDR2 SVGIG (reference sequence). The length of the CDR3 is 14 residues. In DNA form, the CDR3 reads TGTGCCTGGAGCGCCATTGGGAACACCGGGGAGCTGTTTTTT. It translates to CAWSAIGNTGELFF.

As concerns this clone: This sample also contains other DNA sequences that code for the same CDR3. CDR3 sequence (DNA): TGTGCCAGCAGTTCAAATTCACCCCTCCACTTT. This translates into CASSSNSPLHF. This rearrangement joins TRBV28 to TRBJ1-6; D remains ambiguous. V lost 4 bases and J 7 bases, leaving 2 bases between the germline ends. The CDR3 is 11 residues long. The germline V gene encodes CDR1 MDHEN and CDR2 SYDVKM.

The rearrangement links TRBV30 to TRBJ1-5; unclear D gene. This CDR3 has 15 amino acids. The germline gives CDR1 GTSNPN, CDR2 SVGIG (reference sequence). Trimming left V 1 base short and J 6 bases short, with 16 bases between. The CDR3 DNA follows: TGTGCCTGGAGTGGAGGTGCGCAGGTCGGTCAGCCCCAGCATTTT. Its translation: CAWSGGAQVGQPQHF.

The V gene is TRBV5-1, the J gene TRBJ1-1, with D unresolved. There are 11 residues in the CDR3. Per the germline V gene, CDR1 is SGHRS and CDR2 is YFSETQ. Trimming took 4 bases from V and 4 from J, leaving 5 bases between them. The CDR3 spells CASSPGTEAFF. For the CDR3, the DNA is TGCGCCAGCAGCCCAGGCACTGAAGCTTTCTTT.

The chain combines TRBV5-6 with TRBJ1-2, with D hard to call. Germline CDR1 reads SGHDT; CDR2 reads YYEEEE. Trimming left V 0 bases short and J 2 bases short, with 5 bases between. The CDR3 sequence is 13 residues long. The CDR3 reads CASSLGANYGYTF. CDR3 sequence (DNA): TGTGCCAGCAGCTTGGGAGCGAACTATGGCTACACCTTC.

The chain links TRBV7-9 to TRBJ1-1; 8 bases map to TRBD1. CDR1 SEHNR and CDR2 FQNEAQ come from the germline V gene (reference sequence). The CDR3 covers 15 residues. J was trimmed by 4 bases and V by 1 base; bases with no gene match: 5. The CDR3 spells CASSLDRGISTEAFF. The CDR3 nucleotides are TGTGCCAGCAGCTTAGACAGGGGGATTAGCACTGAAGCTTTCTTT.

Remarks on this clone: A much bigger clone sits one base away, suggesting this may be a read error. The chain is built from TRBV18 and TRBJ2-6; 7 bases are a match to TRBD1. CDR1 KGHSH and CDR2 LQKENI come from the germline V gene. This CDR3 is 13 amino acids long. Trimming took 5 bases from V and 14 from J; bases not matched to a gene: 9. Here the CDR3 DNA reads TGTGCCAGCTCAGATACAATAGGGGGCCTCCTGACTTTC. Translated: CASSDTIGGLLTF.

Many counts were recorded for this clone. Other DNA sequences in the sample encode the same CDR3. In DNA, the CDR3 is TGTGCCAGCAGTGACTCGGACACCGGGGAGCTGTTTTTT. Translating it yields CASSDSDTGELFF. The V call is TRBV6-4, the J call TRBJ2-2; D remains unclear. V was cut by 0 bases and J by 3 bases, with 2 bases left in between. Germline values: CDR1 MRHNA, CDR2 SNTAGT. There are 13 residues in the CDR3.

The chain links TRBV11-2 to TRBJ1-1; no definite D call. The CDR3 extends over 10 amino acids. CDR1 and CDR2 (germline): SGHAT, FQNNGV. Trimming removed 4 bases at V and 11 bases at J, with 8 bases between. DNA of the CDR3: TGTGCCAGCAGCTCTAGAGAGGCTTTCTTT. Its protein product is CASSSREAFF.

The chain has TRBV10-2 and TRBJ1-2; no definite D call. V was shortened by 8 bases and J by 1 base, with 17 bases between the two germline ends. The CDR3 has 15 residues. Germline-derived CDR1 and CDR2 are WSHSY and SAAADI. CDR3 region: CASLGLAALNYGYTF. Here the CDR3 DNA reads TGCGCCAGCCTCGGTTTGGCGGCCCTTAACTATGGCTACACCTTC.

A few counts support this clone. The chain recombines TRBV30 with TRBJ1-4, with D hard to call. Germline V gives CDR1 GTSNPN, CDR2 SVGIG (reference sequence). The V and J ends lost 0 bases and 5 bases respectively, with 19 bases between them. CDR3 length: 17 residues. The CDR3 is CAWSVVLLGLGNEKLFF. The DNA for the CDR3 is TGTGCCTGGAGTGTAGTCTTATTAGGGCTGGGAAATGAAAAACTGTTTTTT.

This CDR3 reads CASSVLTTSGANVLTF. The CDR3 DNA sequence: TGTGCCAGCAGTGTCCTGACAACCTCTGGGGCCAACGTCCTGACTTTC. The rearrangement joins TRBV2 to TRBJ2-6; D unresolved. The CDR3 is 16 residues long. V lost 4 bases and J 0 bases, leaving 10 bases between the germline ends. Germline V CDR1 and CDR2: SNHLY, FYNNEI. The variable domain in full, completed from reference TRBV2 and TRBJ2-6, reads EPEVTQTPSHQVTQMGQEVILRCVPISNHLYFYWYRQILGQKVEFLVSFYNNEISEKSEIFDDQFSVERPDGSNFTLKIRSTKLEDSAMYFCASSVLTTSGANVLTFGAGSRLTVL.